The 22 T cell receptor beta chains reported below all come from one sample, sequenced in a study of blood T cell repertoires in COVID-19 (TCRdb year 2020). Library preparation used the immunoSEQ multiplex PCR assay. Here the immuneACCESS table is served through TCRdb, limited to in-frame sequences with V and J called. Missing clones are a known gap in these copies; in checked studies unresolved V genes cover under half, and the rest lacks a known reason. The sample table holds about 60,000 clones, of which 88% were seen once. The leading ten clones occupy 4.8% of the sample. Specimen: peripheral blood. The receptors shown here come from a man aged 60-69 years with acute or convalescent COVID-19.

The chain is built from TRBV28 and TRBJ1-6; D is uncertain. V was trimmed by 4 bases and J by 4 bases, leaving 14 bases between them. The CDR3 runs to 16 residues. Germline V gene data show CDR1 as MDHEN and CDR2 as SYDVKM. CDR3 in amino acids: CASSSPGRSYNSPLHF. CDR3 coding DNA: TGTGCCAGCAGTTCCCCGGGAAGATCTTATAATTCACCCCTCCACTTT. Supplemented by reference TRBV28 and TRBJ1-6, the full variable domain reads DVKVTQSSRYLVKRTGEKVFLECVQDMDHENMFWYRQDPGLGLRLIYFSYDVKMKEKGDIPEGYSVSREKKERFSLILESASTNQTSMYLCASSSPGRSYNSPLHFGNGTRLTVT.

This rearrangement joins TRBV24-1 to TRBJ2-1, with 11 positions matching TRBD2. Germline lookup yields CDR1 KGHDR and CDR2 SFDVKD. Trimming cost V 2 bases and J 6 bases; bases outside gene matches: 8. This CDR3 is 17 amino acids long. CDR3 bases: TGTGCCACCAGTGATTGGGGTAGCGGGAGGGTACTCAATGAGCAGTTCTTC. It translates to CATSDWGSGRVLNEQFF.

With regard to this clone: A junction boundary mismatches the germline segment, possibly from a read error. This sequence joins TRBV3-1 (or the pseudogene TRBV3-2) and TRBJ1-2; no reliable D call. This CDR3 is 14 amino acids long. Germline V gene sequence: CDR1 LGHDT, CDR2 YNNKEL (reference sequence). The CDR3 here is CASTQRGSVYGYTF. As DNA, the CDR3 is TGTGCCAGCACCCAAAGAGGGAGTGTCTATGGCTACACCTTC.

The chain carries TRBV20-1 and TRBJ1-1; D remains unclear. This CDR3 is 10 amino acids long. V was shortened by 8 bases and J by 6 bases, with 10 bases between the two germline ends. Germline V gene sequence: CDR1 DFQATT, CDR2 SNEGSKA (reference sequence). The CDR3 DNA sequence: TGCAGTTCGGGCGGGGCTGAAGCTTTCTTT. Encoded protein: CSSGGAEAFF.

J is TRBJ2-7 and V is TRBV5-1, with TRBD2 as a possible D gene (6 bases). This CDR3 is 12 amino acids long. V gave up 5 bases and J gave up 7 bases, with 13 bases separating them. The V gene's germline CDR1 is SGHRS and CDR2 YFSETQ. DNA for the CDR3: TGCGCCAGCAGGGGAGGAGGGGAGGAGCAGTACTTC. Its translation: CASRGGGEEQYF.

This chain joins TRBV5-1 and TRBJ2-2; no clear D gene. CDR1 is SGHRS, CDR2 YFSETQ, per germline. The CDR3 is made up of 14 amino acids. V lost 4 bases to trimming and J lost 1 base, with 8 bases between them. CDR3 sequence (DNA): TGCGCCAGCAGCCCCCTCGGGAACACCGGGGAGCTGTTTTTT. Its protein product is CASSPLGNTGELFF.

The genes are TRBV5-1 and TRBJ1-1, with 10 bases aligning to TRBD1. CDR1 is SGHRS and CDR2 is YFSETQ in the germline V gene. This CDR3 region has 15 residues. After removal of 4 bases from V and 0 bases from J, the junction contained 3 bases not matched to a gene. CDR3 amino acids: CASSAGQGMNTEAFF. The CDR3 DNA reads as TGCGCCAGCAGCGCGGGACAGGGGATGAACACTGAAGCTTTCTTT.

This sequence joins TRBV25-1 and TRBJ1-3; D is possibly TRBD1 (5 bases). The CDR3 runs to 17 residues. V was cut by 4 bases and J by 0 bases, with 16 bases left in between. Per the germline V gene, CDR1 is MGHDK and CDR2 is SYGVNS. The CDR3 reads CASSGSDKGSSGNTIYF. CDR3 nucleotide sequence: TGTGCCAGCAGTGGATCGGACAAGGGATCCTCTGGAAACACCATATATTTT.

V gene TRBV27 combines with J gene TRBJ2-3, with TRBD1 as a possible D gene (5 bases). This CDR3 contains 14 residues. V dropped 8 bases and J dropped 6 bases, with 18 bases sitting between them. Germline loops: CDR1 MNHEY, CDR2 SMNVEV (reference sequence). This chain's CDR3 is CASQDRGPRDTQYF. The CDR3 DNA sequence: TGTGCCAGCCAGGATAGGGGCCCACGGGATACGCAGTATTTT.

The sample holds many counts of this clone. This chain joins TRBV10-2 and TRBJ1-5; D possibly corresponds to TRBD1 (5 bases). Germline V gene data show CDR1 as WSHSY and CDR2 as SAAADI. This CDR3 is 15 amino acids long. Trimming took off 10 bases at V and 5 bases at J, with 21 bases between the two ends. The CDR3 DNA follows: TGCGCCACCCAGACCGGACAAGAAGGTTATCAGCCCCAGCATTTT. Translation gives CATQTGQEGYQPQHF.

Here the CDR3 reads CASSNGQGRNTEAFF. The DNA for the CDR3 is TGCGCCAGCAGCAATGGACAGGGTCGGAACACTGAAGCTTTCTTT. This rearrangement joins TRBV5-1 to TRBJ1-1; 8 positions match TRBD1. With V trimmed by 4 bases and J by 1 base, 6 bases remained unmatched. The CDR3 spans 15 residues. Germline V gives CDR1 SGHRS, CDR2 YFSETQ. Combining the CDR3 with reference TRBV5-1 and TRBJ1-1 gives the whole variable domain KAGVTQTPRYLIKTRGQQVTLSCSPISGHRSVSWYQQTPGQGLQFLFEYFSETQRNKGNFPGRFSGRQFSNSRSEMNVSTLELGDSALYLCASSNGQGRNTEAFFGQGTRLTVV.

The J gene is TRBJ2-5, the V gene TRBV7-9; D perhaps matches TRBD2 (6 bases). V lost 2 bases to trimming and J lost 10 bases, with 14 bases between them. This CDR3 region has 13 residues. Per germline, CDR1 SEHNR and CDR2 FQNEAQ (reference sequence). This CDR3 is CASSLLGGGDQYF. In DNA, the CDR3 is TGTGCCAGCAGCTTATTGGGGGGTGGAGACCAGTACTTC.

The chain joins TRBV24-1 to TRBJ1-4; 10 bases map to TRBD1. CDR3 length: 15 residues. J was trimmed by 3 bases and V by 4 bases; bases with no gene match: 1. CDR1 and CDR2 from the germline V gene are KGHDR and SFDVKD. CDR3 bases: TGTGCCACCAGTGACGGACAGGGGGCTAATGAAAAACTGTTTTTT. Translating gives CATSDGQGANEKLFF.

This clone was detected once. The chain uses TRBV2 and TRBJ1-2; TRBD1 agrees at 9 bases. The CDR3 has 14 residues. Germline CDR1 and CDR2: SNHLY and FYNNEI. The J segment lost 8 bases and the V segment lost 4 bases, leaving 8 bases of the junction unmatched. CDR3 nucleotides: TGTGCCAGCAGTGCCCGGACAGGGGCGGGGGGCTACACCTTC. Translated, it gives CASSARTGAGGYTF.

This clone was detected only once. This chain joins TRBV30 and TRBJ2-1, with D possibly matching TRBD1 (5 bases). Per the germline V gene, CDR1 is GTSNPN and CDR2 is SVGIG (reference sequence). Trimming cost V 2 bases and J 5 bases, with 10 bases left between them. The length of the CDR3 is 13 residues. The CDR3 DNA follows: TGTGCCTGGAGTAACCAGGGAAACAATGAGCAGTTCTTC. It codes for CAWSNQGNNEQFF.

The chain combines TRBV6-5 with TRBJ2-4; 12 nucleotides match TRBD2. The V gene's germline CDR1 is MNHEY and CDR2 SVGAGI. The V and J ends lost 0 bases and 7 bases, in that order; junction bases with no gene match: 4. There are 16 residues in the CDR3. The CDR3 loop reads CASSYSLAGGSNIQYF. Here the CDR3 DNA reads TGTGCCAGCAGTTACTCGCTAGCGGGAGGGAGTAACATTCAGTACTTC.

V and J are TRBV18 and TRBJ1-1; maybe TRBD1 (5 bases). In germline, CDR1 is KGHSH, CDR2 LQKENI. The CDR3 sequence is 16 residues long. With 3 bases removed from V and 6 bases from J, the gap between germline ends came to 20 bases. CDR3 loop: CASSPLVSGGSAEAFF. Here the CDR3 DNA reads TGTGCCAGCTCACCCCTAGTGTCGGGGGGGAGCGCTGAAGCTTTCTTT. Full variable domain (missing parts from reference TRBV18 and TRBJ1-1): NAGVMQNPRHLVRRRGQEARLRCSPMKGHSHVYWYRQLPEEGLKFMVYLQKENIIDESGMPKERFSAEFPKEGPSILRIQQVVRGDSAAYFCASSPLVSGGSAEAFFGQGTRLTVV.

This chain links TRBV5-1 with TRBJ2-1; D remains unclear. Germline V gives CDR1 SGHRS, CDR2 YFSETQ. V lost 6 bases to trimming and J lost 0 bases, with 16 bases between them. The CDR3 sequence is 16 residues long. CDR3 sequence reads: CASTPGSFSSYNEQFF. The DNA of the CDR3 is TGCGCCAGCACCCCCGGTTCCTTTAGCTCCTACAATGAGCAGTTCTTC.

V is TRBV4-1 and J is TRBJ1-2, with TRBD1 identical over 10 bases. Germline CDR1 MGHRA, CDR2 YSYEKL. The junction had 9 bases not matched to a gene; V was cut back by 4 bases and J by 4 bases. The CDR3 has 16 residues. This CDR3 is CASSPSPGQGPYGYTF. CDR3 DNA: TGCGCCAGCAGCCCCTCACCGGGACAGGGGCCCTATGGCTACACCTTC.

V is TRBV21-1 and J is TRBJ1-1. TRBV21-1 is a listed pseudogene. This CDR3 is 15 amino acids long. The CDR3 loop is CASSPSRSPNTEAFF. CDR3 nucleotide sequence: TGTGCCAGCAGCCCATCAAGGAGCCCCAACACTGAAGCTTTCTTT.

The CDR3 bases are TGTGCCAGCAGCTCGGACAGGGGGTATAATTCACCCCTCCACTTT. It codes for CASSSDRGYNSPLHF. The rearrangement uses TRBV7-6 and TRBJ1-6, with 10 bases lining up with TRBD1. Unmatched junction bases numbered 1, after V lost 4 bases and J lost 4 bases. Germline CDR1 SGHVS, CDR2 FNYEAQ. This CDR3 is 15 amino acids long.

The chain employs TRBV27 and TRBJ1-1; D remains unclear. This CDR3 has 15 residues. Trimming took 4 bases from V and 4 from J, leaving 16 bases between them. The germline V gene has CDR1 MNHEY and CDR2 SMNVEV (reference sequence). This CDR3 is CASSSGSLGGTEAFF. The DNA for the CDR3 is TGTGCCAGCAGTTCCGGGTCCTTGGGTGGCACTGAAGCTTTCTTT.